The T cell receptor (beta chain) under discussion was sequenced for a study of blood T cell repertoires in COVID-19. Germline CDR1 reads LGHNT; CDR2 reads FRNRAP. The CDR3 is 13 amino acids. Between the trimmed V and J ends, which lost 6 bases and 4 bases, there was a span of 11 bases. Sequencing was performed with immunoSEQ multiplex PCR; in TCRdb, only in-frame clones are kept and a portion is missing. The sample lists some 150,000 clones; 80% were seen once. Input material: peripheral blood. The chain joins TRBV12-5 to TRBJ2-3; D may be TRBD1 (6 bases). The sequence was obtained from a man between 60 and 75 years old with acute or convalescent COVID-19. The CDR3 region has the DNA TGTGCTAGTGGGTCAGGGGTCTCAGATACGCAGTATTTT. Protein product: CASGSGVSDTQYF.